These 2 T cell receptor beta chains share one sample of origin, sequenced in a study of blood T cells in healthy people across ages. Next came a second PCR, run for about 7 to 11 cycles, which used a sample-barcoded 5' primer along with a J-beta primer mix. Each CDR3 protein gets one entry after TCRdb re-called the 5' RACE reads with MiXCR. Here the sample spans hundreds of thousands of distinct CDR3 sequences, 20% to 30% being singletons. The sample was also reused in another study, on T cells of mothers and their children.

The sequencing sample was made of blood. Receptors were obtained from a boy aged 5-17 years in good health.

The chain employs TRBV20-1 and TRBJ1-2, with D perhaps matching TRBD1 (5 bases). The CDR3 sequence is 13 residues long. Germline V gene lookup returns CDR1 DFQATT and CDR2 SNEGSKA (reference sequence). V shed 3 bases and J shed 0 bases, with 8 bases lying between them. The CDR3 spells CSASRTPNYGYTF. The DNA of the CDR3 is TGCAGTGCTAGCCGGACACCTAACTATGGCTACACCTTC.

This clonotype turned up a few times. The chain couples TRBV25-1 to TRBJ2-5; the D is unclear. Trimming cost V 0 bases and J 6 bases, with 5 bases left between them. The CDR3 runs 12 residues. Germline V gene lookup returns CDR1 MGHDK and CDR2 SYGVNS. CDR3 loop: CASSEYRKTQYF. The CDR3 coding sequence is TGTGCCAGCAGTGAATATAGAAAGACCCAGTACTTC.